The rows below give T cell receptor beta chains drawn from one sample of a study of cytomegalovirus exposure and HLA in healthy donors. Assay used: immunoSEQ multiplex PCR; TCRdb lists only in-frame clones, some missing. The sample lists 180,000 or so clones, 85% to 90% occurring once. Material for sequencing was PBMCs. The receptors originated from a woman aged 30 to 39 in good health and CMV-seronegative. The CDR3 runs from the conserved cysteine through the conserved F or W. D genes are given only for firm matches. Some rows have no size entry. The others give once, few or many, or a class for an expanded clone.

V gene	J gene	CDR3 length	D gene	clone size	CDR3 DNA	CDR3 protein
TRBV14	TRBJ2-5	16	NA	NA	TGTGCCAGCAGCCACTGGGCACGGGGACTTCAAGAGACCCAGTACTTC	CASSHWARGLQETQYF
TRBV7-8	TRBJ2-4	16	TRBD1	NA	TGTGCCAGCAGCTTAGAAGGGGGCGAGCCCAAAAACATTCAGTACTTC	CASSLEGGEPKNIQYF
TRBV19	TRBJ1-6	17	TRBD1	few	TGTGCCAGTAGTATAGCCAGGGGGCTAGGATATAATTCACCCCTCCACTTT	CASSIARGLGYNSPLHF
TRBV27	TRBJ1-1	14	NA	NA	TGTGCCAGCAGTTTAGGGCCCATGAACACTGAAGCTTTCTTT	CASSLGPMNTEAFF
TRBV4-1	TRBJ2-7	13	NA	NA	TGCGCCAGCAGCCCAGATGAGACCTACGAGCAGTACTTC	CASSPDETYEQYF
TRBV27	TRBJ1-6	15	TRBD1	NA	TGTGCCAGCAGTCCCTACAGGGGGACAAATTCACCCCTCCACTTT	CASSPYRGTNSPLHF
TRBV4-3	TRBJ2-1	18	TRBD2	NA	TGCGCCAGCAGCCAAGATTTCCTGCGGGGGGCCCTAGAGGGGGAGCAGTTCTTC	CASSQDFLRGALEGEQFF
TRBV5-1	TRBJ2-5	14	NA	NA	TGCGCCAGCAGCTTGCAGGGAGGTGGGGAGACCCAGTACTTC	CASSLQGGGETQYF
TRBV6-1	TRBJ1-1	14	NA	NA	TGTGCCGGGGGGGGGATTTGGGGGAACACTGAAGCTTTCTTT	CAGGGIWGNTEAFF
TRBV25-1	TRBJ2-5	14	TRBD1	NA	TGTGCCAGCAGTGGCTACAGGGGACAAGAGACCCAGTACTTC	CASSGYRGQETQYF
TRBV19	TRBJ2-1	11	TRBD2	NA	TGTGCCAGTAGTCGGGGGGAAGTTCCGTTCTTC	CASSRGEVPFF
TRBV4-3	TRBJ2-3	16	TRBD2	NA	TGCGCCAGCAGCCAAGATAGCGGGGGGGCCACAGATACGCAGTATTTT	CASSQDSGGATDTQYF
TRBV5-4	TRBJ2-7	16	TRBD2	NA	TGTGCCAGCAGCCGACCGACTAGCGGGGGGCTCCACGAGCAGTACTTC	CASSRPTSGGLHEQYF
TRBV18	TRBJ2-7	17	TRBD1	NA	TGTGCCAGCTCACTTTCCTCCGGGACAGGGGGTTCCTACGAGCAGTACTTC	CASSLSSGTGGSYEQYF
TRBV27	TRBJ1-2	13	NA	NA	TGTGCCAGCAGTTTAAGCTCACACTATGGCTACACCTTC	CASSLSSHYGYTF
TRBV7-8	TRBJ2-7	15	TRBD2	NA	TGTGCCAGCAGCTTAGACAGCGGGGGTCACTACGAGCAGTACTTC	CASSLDSGGHYEQYF
TRBV19	TRBJ1-2	14	NA	few	TGTGCCAGTCGCCGAACGAGGGAGGTCACCGGCTACACCTTC	CASRRTREVTGYTF
TRBV7-9	TRBJ1-1	11	TRBD1	NA	TGTGCCAGCAGCTCAGGACAGGAGGCTTTCTTT	CASSSGQEAFF
TRBV7-9	TRBJ2-7	15	NA	NA	TGTGCCAGCAGTCACAGGGACCGGAGCTCCTACGAGCAGTACTTC	CASSHRDRSSYEQYF
TRBV7-6	TRBJ1-6	15	NA	few	TGTGCCAGCAGCTTATTGCACGGGATGAATTCACCCCTCCACTTT	CASSLLHGMNSPLHF
TRBV4-1	TRBJ1-2	18	NA	NA	TGCGCCAGCAGCCAAATTTTAGTGGTCCTCGACCGAGGCTATGGCTACACCTTC	CASSQILVVLDRGYGYTF
TRBV5-1	TRBJ2-5	17	TRBD2	NA	TGCGCCAGCAACCTGGGAGGGGCCGGACTAGCATCGGAGACCCAGTACTTC	CASNLGGAGLASETQYF
TRBV6-1	TRBJ1-5	14	TRBD1	NA	TGTGCCAGTCGAGGACAGGGCGGCAATCAGCCCCAGCATTTT	CASRGQGGNQPQHF
TRBV5-4	TRBJ1-2	14	NA	NA	TGTGCCAGCAGCCCTACTTCAGGGACTGATGGCTACACCTTC	CASSPTSGTDGYTF
TRBV2	TRBJ1-4	15	NA	NA	TGTGCCAGCAGTGATGGACAGCGAGGCCATGAAAAACTGTTTTTT	CASSDGQRGHEKLFF
TRBV7-2	TRBJ2-3	16	NA	NA	TGTGCCAGCAGCCCCGATGGGGGGTACCCTGCAGATACGCAGTATTTT	CASSPDGGYPADTQYF
TRBV7-9	TRBJ2-1	18	TRBD2	NA	TGTGCCAGCAGCCCCGAGGCCATCCGTCCGGGGAGGGCTAATGAGCAGTTCTTC	CASSPEAIRPGRANEQFF
TRBV5-1	TRBJ1-6	13	TRBD1	few	TGCGCCAGCAAGGGACAGGGGCATTCACCCCTCCACTTT	CASKGQGHSPLHF
TRBV6-6	TRBJ1-6	15	NA	NA	TGTGCCAGCAGTTACTCCGCCCAGGGCAGTTCACCCCTCCACTTT	CASSYSAQGSSPLHF
TRBV28	TRBJ1-2	19	TRBD1	NA	TGTGCCAGCAGTCTCATAGGGCACAGGGGCCGCACACCGAACTATGGCTACACCTTC	CASSLIGHRGRTPNYGYTF
TRBV29-1	TRBJ1-5	14	NA	NA	TGCAGCGTTGAAGTCGCAGGGCTCCATCAGCCCCAGCATTTT	CSVEVAGLHQPQHF
TRBV6-1	TRBJ2-7	14	TRBD2	NA	TGTGCCAGCAGAATTAGCGGGGTCTCCTACGAGCAGTACTTC	CASRISGVSYEQYF
TRBV9	TRBJ1-6	14	TRBD1	NA	TGTGCCAAAAGGAGGAGGGGGCCGGATTCACCCCTCCACTTT	CAKRRRGPDSPLHF
TRBV9	TRBJ2-1	17	TRBD2	NA	TGTGCCAGCAGCCATCCCGGGACTAGCGGGGGGTACAATGAGCAGTTCTTC	CASSHPGTSGGYNEQFF
TRBV6-1	TRBJ2-7	16	NA	NA	TGTGCCAGCAGTGAAGCGTGGTCTAGCCTCGCCTACGAGCAGTACTTC	CASSEAWSSLAYEQYF
TRBV6-1	TRBJ2-1	16	TRBD1	NA	TGTGCCAGCAGTGAAGAAGCCGGGACAGGGTTCAATGAGCAGTTCTTC	CASSEEAGTGFNEQFF
TRBV20-1	TRBJ2-1	10	TRBD1	NA	TGCAGTGCTAGCGACAGGGTCCTGTTCTTC	CSASDRVLFF
TRBV2	TRBJ1-3	13	NA	NA	TGTGCCAGCAGCACAGGGACTGGAAACACCATATATTTT	CASSTGTGNTIYF
TRBV7-2	TRBJ2-5	15	NA	NA	TGTGCCAGCAGCTTGGGTGGAGTGTCAGGGGAGACCCAGTACTTC	CASSLGGVSGETQYF
TRBV5-4	TRBJ2-7	13	TRBD2	NA	TGTGCCAGCAGCTTTCGGACTAGTCCTGAGCAGTACTTC	CASSFRTSPEQYF
TRBV28	TRBJ1-5	12	NA	NA	TGTGCCAGCAAGGTCGGGAGTCAGCCCCAGCATTTT	CASKVGSQPQHF
TRBV5-1	TRBJ2-3	15	TRBD2	NA	TGCGCCAGCAGCCGGCTCGGCGGGGGTGCAGATACGCAGTATTTT	CASSRLGGGADTQYF
TRBV11-2	TRBJ2-1	16	TRBD2	NA	TGTGCCAGCAGCCTACCGACTAGCGGGGAGGACAATGAGCAGTTCTTC	CASSLPTSGEDNEQFF
TRBV9	TRBJ2-1	15	TRBD2	NA	TGTGCCAGCAGCGTAGTAGGTAGCGGGAACAATGAGCAGTTCTTC	CASSVVGSGNNEQFF
TRBV6-5	TRBJ1-1	14	NA	NA	TGTGCCAGCACTAACGGGGGGGGGAACACTGAAGCTTTCTTT	CASTNGGGNTEAFF
TRBV7-9	TRBJ1-2	15	NA	NA	TGTGCCAGTCCAGGGGCCGAGTCGGCTAACTATGGCTACACCTTC	CASPGAESANYGYTF
TRBV6-1	TRBJ1-1	15	NA	NA	TGTGCCAGCTTCCCTGTACAGCAGGGGAACACTGAAGCTTTCTTT	CASFPVQQGNTEAFF
TRBV2	TRBJ1-2	13	TRBD1	NA	TGTGCCAGCACTACAGACAGGGTGGATGGCTACACCTTC	CASTTDRVDGYTF
TRBV4-1	TRBJ1-4	14	TRBD1	once	TGCGCCAGCAGCCAGGGACAGGGTAATGAAAAACTGTTTTTT	CASSQGQGNEKLFF
TRBV7-2	TRBJ1-6	14	NA	few	TGTGCCAGCAGCCAAAACAGGGTTGATTCACCCCTCCACTTT	CASSQNRVDSPLHF
TRBV7-8	TRBJ1-4	18	TRBD1	NA	TGTGCCAGCAGCGCGGCAGGCCAGGGGGCCCGGGTAGAGGAAAAACTGTTTTTT	CASSAAGQGARVEEKLFF
TRBV6-1	TRBJ1-1	14	TRBD1	NA	TGTGCCAGCAGGACAGGGGGTTTGAACACTGAAGCTTTCTTT	CASRTGGLNTEAFF
TRBV5-5	TRBJ1-2	13	TRBD1	few	TGTGCCAGCAGCACCGGACAGGGGAATGGCTACACCTTC	CASSTGQGNGYTF
TRBV2	TRBJ1-4	16	TRBD1	NA	TGTGCCAGCAGCGCCGGGACAGGGGCGGTAGGGGAAAAACTGTTTTTT	CASSAGTGAVGEKLFF
TRBV7-2	TRBJ1-1	13	NA	NA	TGTGCCAGCAGCTTAGAAGAGGACACTGAAGCTTTCTTT	CASSLEEDTEAFF
TRBV6-1	TRBJ2-6	15	NA	NA	TGTGCCAGCAGTGGAGGGAGCTCTGGGGCCAACGTCCTGACTTTC	CASSGGSSGANVLTF
TRBV18	TRBJ2-7	15	TRBD2	NA	TGTGCCAGCTCAAGCACAGCGGGGGGCTCCTACGAGCAGTACTTC	CASSSTAGGSYEQYF
TRBV9	TRBJ2-5	14	TRBD1	NA	TGTGCCAGCAGCTCGGGACAGGGCAAAGAGACCCAGTACTTC	CASSSGQGKETQYF